A single sample gave rise to the 2 T cell receptor beta chains below, sequenced in a study of regulatory T cells in long-lasting Graves disease. For TCR beta, libraries came from iRepertoire HTBI primers and Arm-PCR of CDR3 regions. In TCRdb, the multiplex PCR reads were re-called with MiXCR into one record per CDR3 protein. This sample has about 240,000 distinct CDR3 sequences; 20% to 25% occur once, and the top ten carry roughly 14%. Time point given: newly diagnosed GD, antithyroid drugs for less than 3 months. After RNA was extracted from PBMCs, the TCR library was made from it. The sequences come from peripheral blood mononuclear cells (PBMCs), collected at new diagnosis, from a patient treated with antithyroid drugs. These receptors were obtained from a female donor with Graves disease.

A word on this clonotype: As the CDR3 is not closed by the conserved phenylalanine or tryptophan, this likely results from a read error. No DNA is shown, since the ends of the CDR3 on it are uncertain; the CDR3 is the one TCRdb lists. The chain carries TRBV7-2 and TRBJ2-5; TRBD2, the table's D call, was not compared with the DNA. Germline V gene data show CDR1 as SGHTA and CDR2 as FQGNSA. The CDR3 length is 15 residues, termini included. This chain's CDR3 is CASRVSGSRGETRYL.

This clonotype was seen at least ten times. The chain is built from TRBV29-1 and TRBJ1-1, with a weak D call TRBD1 (5 bases). The CDR3 loop spans 13 amino acids. V was shortened by 6 bases and J by 1 base, with 12 bases between the two germline ends. Germline values: CDR1 SQVTM, CDR2 ANQGSEA. CDR3 DNA: TGCAGCGTCCAGACAACAGGGAACACTGAAGCTTTCTTT. As protein: CSVQTTGNTEAFF.